The 29 T cell receptor beta chains in this list originate from one sample, sequenced in a study of blood T cell repertoires in COVID-19. Produced via immunoSEQ multiplex PCR; TCRdb's table is partial and in-frame only. Of more than 200,000 clones in the sample, about nine tenths were seen once. Sequencing was carried out using peripheral blood. These receptors were collected from a woman aged 55-69 years with acute or convalescent COVID-19.

The chain carries TRBV4-3 and TRBJ2-7, with 8 bases that match TRBD2. Unmatched junction bases numbered 14, after V lost 1 base and J lost 6 bases. The CDR3 covers 17 residues. CDR1 is LGHNA and CDR2 is YSLEER in the germline V gene. The CDR3 reads CASSQVGIREGGSEQYF. CDR3 nucleotide sequence: TGCGCCAGCAGCCAAGTCGGTATCCGGGAGGGGGGGAGCGAGCAGTACTTC.

The chain recombines TRBV10-2 with TRBJ1-2, with D perhaps TRBD1 (6 bases). The CDR3 covers 15 residues. Trimming pared 3 bases from V and 5 bases from J, leaving 16 bases between. CDR1 is WSHSY and CDR2 is SAAADI in the germline V gene. The CDR3 protein is CASSDPRGTRYGYTF. Here the CDR3 DNA reads TGCGCCAGCAGTGACCCGAGGGGGACGCGGTATGGCTACACCTTC.

The chain employs TRBV18 and TRBJ1-1; unclear D gene. CDR1 and CDR2 from the germline V gene are KGHSH and LQKENI. The CDR3 is 14 amino acids. Trimming left V 3 bases short and J 0 bases short, with 8 bases between. CDR3 sequence: CASSPDKLNTEAFF. The CDR3 DNA follows: TGTGCCAGCTCACCCGACAAGTTGAACACTGAAGCTTTCTTT.

The chain employs TRBV9 and TRBJ2-7; 11 positions match TRBD1. CDR1 is SGDLS and CDR2 is YYNGEE in the germline V gene. CDR3 length: 17 amino acids. V lost 4 bases to trimming and J lost 4 bases; unmatched junction nucleotides: 13. CDR3 loop: CASSPYLGQGVSYEQYF. CDR3 bases: TGTGCCAGCAGCCCCTATCTGGGACAGGGGGTATCATACGAGCAGTACTTC.

This chain connects TRBV6-5 to TRBJ2-1; 8 bases match TRBD1. Germline CDR1 MNHEY, CDR2 SVGAGI. The V segment lost 3 bases and the J segment 3 bases; nucleotides outside the gene matches: 7. The CDR3 runs 16 residues. CDR3 DNA: TGTGCCAGCAGTTATTCCGGGACAGGTATCTACAATGAGCAGTTCTTC. Translation gives CASSYSGTGIYNEQFF.

Of note for this clone: This same CDR3 is encoded by further DNA sequences in the sample. This chain joins TRBV19 and TRBJ2-3; D gene uncertain. CDR1 and CDR2 (germline): LNHDA, SQIVND (reference sequence). Trimming left V 3 bases short and J 1 base short, with 5 bases between. The CDR3 consists of 13 residues. CDR3 bases: TGTGCCAGTAGTATCCAGGGCACAGATACGCAGTATTTT. It translates to CASSIQGTDTQYF.

The V call is TRBV3-1 (or the pseudogene TRBV3-2), the J call TRBJ2-7, with 9 bases that match TRBD1. CDR1 LGHDT and CDR2 YNNKEL come from the germline V gene (reference sequence). The V segment lost 5 bases and the J segment 2 bases; nucleotides outside the gene matches: 10. This CDR3 is built from 16 residues. The CDR3 region has the DNA TGTGCCAGCAGCGTCGGACAGGGGTATGTCGCCTACGAGCAGTACTTC. It codes for CASSVGQGYVAYEQYF.

This chain connects TRBV7-3 to TRBJ1-1, with D perhaps TRBD1 (6 bases). The length of the CDR3 is 15 residues. The germline CDR1 and CDR2 sequences are SGHTA and FQGTGA. V was pared by 5 bases and J by 0 bases, with 13 bases between. CDR3: CASSARQAVNTEAFF. CDR3 bases: TGTGCCAGCAGCGCAAGACAGGCGGTGAACACTGAAGCTTTCTTT.

There are a few counts of this clone. The chain carries TRBV19 and TRBJ1-1; no reliable D call. This CDR3 has 14 residues. CDR1 is LNHDA, CDR2 SQIVND, per germline (reference sequence). V gave up 3 bases and J gave up 0 bases, with 8 bases separating them. CDR3 sequence: CASSMQEVNTEAFF. As DNA, the CDR3 is TGTGCCAGTAGTATGCAGGAGGTGAACACTGAAGCTTTCTTT.

This chain joins TRBV30 and TRBJ1-2, with D maybe TRBD1 (5 bases). Trimming removed 0 bases from V and 7 bases from J, with 15 bases in between. The CDR3 sequence is 14 residues long. Germline-derived CDR1 and CDR2 are GTSNPN and SVGIG (reference sequence). The CDR3: CAWSVARVTGGYTF. CDR3 sequence (DNA): TGTGCCTGGAGTGTAGCCAGGGTCACGGGTGGCTACACCTTC.

DNA of the CDR3: TGTGCCAGTCGGAATAGCCCCGCTGGTAGCAATCAGCCCCAGCATTTT. Its translation: CASRNSPAGSNQPQHF. The chain carries TRBV19 and TRBJ1-5; no definite D call. CDR3 length: 16 amino acids. Trimming shortened V by 8 bases and J by 0 bases, and 17 bases separated the two germline ends. CDR1 and CDR2 (germline): LNHDA, SQIVND (reference sequence).

This rearrangement joins TRBV24-1 to TRBJ2-7, with D unclear. The V gene lost 5 bases and the J gene lost 1 base, with 5 bases spanning the gap. The germline V gene encodes CDR1 KGHDR and CDR2 SFDVKD. The length of the CDR3 is 12 residues. The CDR3: CATSGGSYEQYF. Here the CDR3 DNA reads TGTGCCACCAGTGGCGGTTCCTACGAGCAGTACTTC.

V and J are TRBV28 and TRBJ1-2; the D is unclear. The V and J ends lost 0 bases and 4 bases respectively, with 12 bases between them. The germline CDR1 and CDR2 sequences are MDHEN and SYDVKM. CDR3 size: 15 residues. The CDR3: CASSLWRGLGYGYTF. In DNA, the CDR3 is TGTGCCAGCAGTTTATGGCGGGGTTTGGGCTATGGCTACACCTTC.

As to this clone: Other DNA sequences from this sample encode an identical CDR3 as well. The chain couples TRBV7-2 to TRBJ2-7; TRBD2 aligns across 7 bases. The CDR3 consists of 15 residues. V was clipped by 1 base and J by 2 bases; unmatched bases: 5. Germline lookup yields CDR1 SGHTA and CDR2 FQGNSA. The CDR3 reads CASSLEGGSAYEQYF. For the CDR3, the DNA is TGTGCCAGCAGCTTAGAGGGAGGGAGTGCCTACGAGCAGTACTTC.

About this clone itself: The sample contains more than one DNA sequence encoding this CDR3. The chain joins TRBV19 to TRBJ1-1; no definite D call. Trimming removed 3 bases at V and 5 bases at J, with 7 bases between. CDR3 size: 12 residues. Germline CDR1 LNHDA, CDR2 SQIVND (reference sequence). The CDR3 DNA follows: TGTGCCAGTAGTATTGGTCTAACTGAAGCTTTCTTT. Encoded protein: CASSIGLTEAFF. The full variable domain, completed using reference TRBV19 and TRBJ1-1, is DGGITQSPKYLFRKEGQNVTLSCEQNLNHDAMYWYRQDPGQGLRLIYYSQIVNDFQKGDIAEGYSVSREKKESFPLTVTSAQKNPTAFYLCASSIGLTEAFFGQGTRLTVV.

This sequence joins TRBV6-6 and TRBJ1-1; 9 nucleotides line up with TRBD1. CDR3 length equals 13 residues. Trimming took 5 bases from V and 5 from J; bases not matched to a gene: 3. Germline V gene lookup returns CDR1 MNHNY and CDR2 SVGAGI (reference sequence). The CDR3 DNA is TGTGCCAGCAGTCTAGGGACAGGGACTGAAGCTTTCTTT. Amino acids: CASSLGTGTEAFF.

The genes are TRBV13 and TRBJ1-4, with TRBD1 as a possible D gene (6 bases). The CDR3 sequence is 15 residues long. Deletions cut 6 bases from V and 5 bases from J, with 16 bases between. Looked up from germline, CDR1 is PRHDT and CDR2 is FYEKMQ (reference sequence). CDR3 bases: TGTGCCAGCAGTCAAACGGACAGACAAAATGAAAAACTGTTTTTT. Protein: CASSQTDRQNEKLFF.

The rearrangement links TRBV12-3 or TRBV12-4 to TRBJ1-6; D is ambiguous. The ends were cut back, 1 base at V and 14 bases at J, with 12 bases in the middle. The CDR3 is 13 residues long. The DNA of the CDR3 is TGTGCCAGCAGTTTAGAGGTTAGCTTGACCCTCCACTTT. Its protein is CASSLEVSLTLHF.

The chain is built from TRBV19 and TRBJ1-6, with a weak D call TRBD1 (5 bases). CDR1 is LNHDA and CDR2 is SQIVND in the germline V gene (reference sequence). V was trimmed by 5 bases and J by 11 bases, leaving 16 bases between them. The CDR3 contains 14 residues. CDR3 protein: CASSAGRLGAPLHF. The CDR3 nucleotides are TGTGCCAGTAGTGCGGGACGACTTGGAGCACCCCTCCACTTT.

The chain links TRBV30 to TRBJ2-3; TRBD2 is a possible D gene (6 bases). This CDR3 has 15 amino acids. Per the germline V gene, CDR1 is GTSNPN and CDR2 is SVGIG (reference sequence). The V end lost 1 base, the J end lost 2 bases, and 13 bases lay between the germline ends. The CDR3 sequence: CAWSEQGLLTDTQYF. In nucleotides, the CDR3 is TGTGCCTGGAGTGAGCAGGGACTTCTCACAGATACGCAGTATTTT.

V usage is TRBV4-1 and J usage is TRBJ2-1, with D possibly being TRBD2 (6 bases). The CDR3 is 15 residues long. Per the germline V gene, CDR1 is MGHRA and CDR2 is YSYEKL. Trimming pared 2 bases from V and 8 bases from J, leaving 16 bases between. The CDR3 DNA reads as TGCGCCAGCAGCCAACCGATCGGAGGGATCGATGAGCAGTTCTTC. It is translated as CASSQPIGGIDEQFF.

This chain uses TRBV6-5 with TRBJ1-2; D is uncertain. The CDR3 covers 12 residues. Germline V gene sequence: CDR1 MNHEY, CDR2 SVGAGI. V lost 7 bases and J 5 bases, leaving 11 bases between the germline ends. The chain's CDR3 is CASTLAGYGYTF. In nucleotides, the CDR3 is TGTGCCAGCACCTTGGCGGGGTATGGCTACACCTTC.

The chain couples TRBV4-3 to TRBJ2-3, with TRBD2 matching over 8 bases. This CDR3 has 17 amino acids. After removal of 1 base from V and 9 bases from J, the junction contained 15 bases not matched to a gene. Germline CDR1 is LGHNA and CDR2 is YSLEER. The CDR3 nucleotides read TGCGCCAGCAGCCAAGGTACCGGCGGGAGGACCGTTCGGACGCAGTATTTT. Protein: CASSQGTGGRTVRTQYF.

The CDR3 DNA sequence: TGTGCCAGCAGTGCCGGGACAGGGAACACCGGGGAGCTGTTTTTT. Amino acid sequence: CASSAGTGNTGELFF. The chain has TRBV2 and TRBJ2-2; TRBD1 aligns across 8 bases. This CDR3 comprises 15 residues. V lost 4 bases, J lost 1 base, and 2 bases stayed unmatched. Germline V gene sequence: CDR1 SNHLY, CDR2 FYNNEI.

Here the CDR3 DNA reads TGTGCCAGCAGCGTGGGGGACAGGGGGCTGACAGATACGCAGTATTTT. Translating gives CASSVGDRGLTDTQYF. V and J are TRBV7-9 and TRBJ2-3; 12 bases line up with TRBD1. Trimming at V came to 5 bases and at J to 3 bases, leaving 6 bases not matched to a gene. The CDR3 sequence is 16 residues long. The germline gives CDR1 SEHNR, CDR2 FQNEAQ (reference sequence). Drawing the rest from reference TRBV7-9 and TRBJ2-3, the complete variable domain is DTGVSQNPRHKITKRGQNVTFRCDPISEHNRLYWYRQTLGQGPEFLTYFQNEAQLEKSRLLSDRFSAERPKGSFSTLEIQRTEQGDSAMYLCASSVGDRGLTDTQYFGPGTRLTVL.

The genes are TRBV5-8 and TRBJ1-1; 9 positions match TRBD1. CDR1 and CDR2 from the germline V gene are SGHTS and YDEGEE. This CDR3 comprises 17 residues. After removal of 3 bases from V and 1 base from J, the junction contained 10 bases not matched to a gene. Here the CDR3 DNA reads TGTGCCAGCAGCTCCGGGACAGGGTTTCTCGCGAACACTGAAGCTTTCTTT. Translated, it gives CASSSGTGFLANTEAFF. Using reference TRBV5-8 and TRBJ1-1 for the parts outside the CDR3, the full variable domain is EAGVTQSPTHLIKTRGQQATLRCSPISGHTSVYWYQQALGLGLQFLLWYDEGEERNRGNFPPRFSGRQFPNYSSELNVNALELEDSALYLCASSSGTGFLANTEAFFGQGTRLTVV.

This rearrangement joins TRBV6-2 or TRBV6-3 to TRBJ1-1; TRBD1 is a possible D gene (5 bases). The CDR3 loop spans 14 amino acids. The V end lost 3 bases, the J end lost 9 bases, and 17 bases lay between the germline ends. Germline V gene data show CDR1 as MNHEY and CDR2 as SVGEGT. This CDR3 is CASSYWAGDKKAFF. The CDR3 DNA follows: TGTGCCAGCAGTTATTGGGCGGGGGATAAGAAAGCTTTCTTT.

V and J are TRBV14 and TRBJ2-1; TRBD2 aligns across 8 bases. V lost 0 bases and J lost 4; bases outside the gene matches: 17. Germline CDR1 reads SGHDN; CDR2 reads FVKESK. The CDR3 extends over 20 amino acids. In DNA form, the CDR3 reads TGTGCCAGCAGCCAAGATCCAACTGGAGCGGGCCGGGGGGGGTACAATGAGCAGTTCTTC. It yields the protein CASSQDPTGAGRGGYNEQFF.

This chain joins TRBV5-1 and TRBJ2-3, with 14 bases lining up with TRBD2. The CDR3 is 16 residues long. J gave up 6 bases and V 4 bases, and 7 bases lay outside the gene matches. The germline gives CDR1 SGHRS, CDR2 YFSETQ. In DNA form, the CDR3 reads TGCGCCAGCAGCCGACTAGCGGGGGGGGCGGCGGATACGCAGTATTTT. Translated, it gives CASSRLAGGAADTQYF. Full variable domain (remainder filled in from reference TRBV5-1 and TRBJ2-3): KAGVTQTPRYLIKTRGQQVTLSCSPISGHRSVSWYQQTPGQGLQFLFEYFSETQRNKGNFPGRFSGRQFSNSRSEMNVSTLELGDSALYLCASSRLAGGAADTQYFGPGTRLTVL.